A selection of T cell receptor beta chains follows, all from one sample in a study of T cell repertoires in cytomegalovirus infection. MiXCR, applied by TCRdb to the reads, yields one record per CDR3 protein. The sample records some 390,000 distinct CDR3 sequences, 15% to 20% being singletons. Sequences were obtained from PBMCs. The origin of the receptors is a human donor in good health (CMV status not recorded). Some clones in this sample may be carry-over from other donors' samples. Both conserved end residues are part of each CDR3. D genes are given only for firm matches. Some rows have no size entry. The others give once, few or many, or a class for an expanded clone.

many,TRBJ2-3,TRBV7-2,-,CASTQWGGHTDTQYF,TGTGCCAGCACCCAGTGGGGCGGACACACAGATACGCAGTATTTT
many,TRBJ2-5,TRBV7-8,-,CASSFEGALGETQYF,TGTGCCAGCAGCTTCGAAGGGGCGTTGGGAGAGACCCAGTACTTC
-,TRBJ1-6,TRBV7-2,-,CASSLYGGNSPLPF,TGTGCCAGCAGCTTATACGGCGGCAATTCACCCCTCCCCTTT
many,TRBJ2-7,TRBV7-2,TRBD1,CASSSPYRGNYEQYF,TGTGCCAGCAGCTCACCTTACAGGGGGAACTACGAGCAGTACTTC
many,TRBJ2-2,TRBV7-2,-,CASSLPTKTNTGELFF,TGTGCCAGCAGCCTCCCCACGAAAACGAACACCGGGGAGCTGTTTTTT
many,TRBJ1-4,TRBV4-1,-,CASSRTANEKLFF,TGCGCCAGCAGCCGGACTGCCAATGAAAAACTGTTTTTT
-,TRBJ2-5,TRBV20-1,TRBD2,CSAYSGGGKETQYF,TGCAGTGCTTATAGCGGGGGGGGGAAAGAGACCCAGTACTTC
-,TRBJ2-1,TRBV5-4,TRBD2,CASHSGIDPYNEQFF,TGTGCCAGCCATAGCGGGATCGACCCCTACAATGAGCAGTTCTTC
-,TRBJ2-1,TRBV5-5,-,CASSMEFSSYNEQFF,TGTGCCAGCAGCATGGAGTTCAGTTCCTACAATGAGCAGTTCTTC
few,TRBJ2-7,TRBV7-9,-,CASSLGPRSSYEQYF,TGTGCCAGCAGCTTAGGACCCAGGAGTTCCTACGAGCAGTACTTC
-,TRBJ2-3,TRBV6-6,TRBD2,CASSNAPTSALPTDTQYF,TGTGCCAGCAGTAACGCCCCGACTAGCGCCCTCCCCACAGATACGCAGTATTTT
-,TRBJ2-1,TRBV4-1,-,CASSLYGADYNEQFF,TGCGCCAGCAGCCTGTACGGGGCCGACTACAATGAGCAGTTCTTC
-,TRBJ2-7,TRBV20-1,-,CSASGPLDEQYF,TGCAGTGCCTCGGGCCCTCTTGACGAGCAGTACTTC
few,TRBJ1-2,TRBV20-1,-,CSAPVAGRTYYGYTF,TGCAGTGCTCCGGTTGCAGGGCGAACGTACTATGGCTACACCTTC
-,TRBJ2-7,TRBV20-1,TRBD1,CSAPDRVGTYEQYF,TGCAGTGCTCCCGACAGGGTGGGAACCTACGAGCAGTACTTC
many,TRBJ2-7,TRBV7-6,-,CASSLGGGSGGSYEQYF,TGTGCCAGCAGCTTGGGAGGGGGGAGTGGAGGCTCCTACGAGCAGTACTTC
-,TRBJ2-5,TRBV11-2,TRBD2,CASSSLTSATETQYF,TGTGCCAGCAGCTCGTTGACTAGCGCCACGGAGACCCAGTACTTC
-,TRBJ2-1,TRBV5-4,TRBD1,CASSFEGRGHEQFF,TGTGCCAGCAGCTTTGAGGGCAGGGGGCATGAGCAGTTCTTC
many,TRBJ2-7,TRBV11-2,TRBD1,CASSLDRVAYEQYF,TGTGCCAGCAGCCTCGACAGGGTTGCCTACGAGCAGTACTTC
few,TRBJ2-3,TRBV5-1,-,CASSPDRLTDTQYF,TGCGCCAGCAGCCCAGACAGGCTCACAGATACGCAGTATTTT
many,TRBJ1-2,TRBV5-4,-,CASSLDNGELNYGYTF,TGTGCCAGCAGCTTGGACAACGGGGAATTAAACTATGGCTACACCTTC
many,TRBJ2-3,TRBV7-2,-,CASSQSPGDTQYF,TGTGCCAGCAGCCAAAGCCCGGGAGATACGCAGTATTTT
-,TRBJ2-1,TRBV10-3,TRBD2,CATSTSGIYNEQFF,TGTGCCACCTCGACTAGCGGGATTTACAATGAGCAGTTCTTC
many,TRBJ2-2,TRBV7-2,-,CASGFTGELFF,TGTGCCAGCGGGTTCACCGGGGAGCTGTTTTTT
-,TRBJ2-3,TRBV19,TRBD2,CASSPTSGVADTQYF,TGTGCCAGTAGTCCGACTAGCGGGGTCGCAGATACGCAGTATTTT
few,TRBJ2-5,TRBV4-1,-,CASSPGHTQETQYF,TGCGCCAGCAGCCCGGGACACACCCAAGAGACCCAGTACTTC
few,TRBJ2-7,TRBV5-4,-,CASSFGTMAYEQYF,TGTGCCAGCAGCTTCGGGACAATGGCCTACGAGCAGTACTTC
many,TRBJ1-6,TRBV12-3/TRBV12-4,-,CASTGQVNSPLHF,TGTGCCAGCACGGGACAAGTTAATTCACCCCTCCACTTT
few,TRBJ2-7,TRBV7-2,TRBD1,CASSFWTGRQYF,TGTGCCAGCAGCTTCTGGACAGGGCGGCAGTACTTC
-,TRBJ2-1,TRBV7-2,-,CASSRRGGRSYNEQFF,TGTGCCAGCAGCCGAAGAGGGGGGAGATCCTACAATGAGCAGTTCTTC
many,TRBJ1-5,TRBV7-9,-,CASSLAGPVQPQHF,TGTGCCAGCAGCTTAGCAGGGCCAGTTCAGCCCCAGCATTTT
many,TRBJ1-1,TRBV7-6,-,CASSFRGGTNTEAFF,TGTGCCAGCAGCTTTAGGGGAGGGACGAACACTGAAGCTTTCTTT
-,TRBJ2-7,TRBV20-1,TRBD1,CSARDGRGRRYEQYF,TGCAGTGCTAGAGATGGAAGGGGGCGCCGGTACGAGCAGTACTTC